This paragraph covers one T cell receptor (beta chain) sequence. No cognate antigen has been identified for it. No base quality information exists; no much larger clone differs at one position. The germline V gene yields SGHDT for CDR1 and YYEEEE for CDR2. Reading from cysteine to phenylalanine, the CDR3 counts 15 amino acids. Only the CDR3 DNA is retained, 45 bases long and in frame from the first base. V is reduced by 1 base and J by 3 bases, leaving a spacing of 14 bases between them. Each collaborating institution followed its own protocols to collect whole blood in K2EDTA tubes. For TCRbeta analysis, collaborator samples were shipped as frozen whole blood, as isolated PBMCs, or as DNA extracted from either sample type. TCRbeta CDR3 regions were amplified from genomic DNA using the immunoSEQ Assay, a bias-controlled multiplex PCR. Turning to the authors' computational methods: Nucleated cell counts per sample were estimated from amplification of reference gene primers within the assay. To quantify the absolute abundance of each unique TCRbeta CDR3 rearrangement, sequence reads were collapsed and filtered. Productive Simpson clonality was computed per sample as the square root of Simpson's diversity index over productive rearrangements. What TCRdb holds here is the immuneACCESS table cut down to in-frame rearrangements. Part of the clones is not present; checked against another copy, under half of the missing clones reflect an unresolved V gene, and the others are unexplained. That table supplies the V and J calls and clone size; D and trimming were determined from the DNA. The sample table holds 290,000 or so clones, of which 70% to 90% were seen once. The top ten clones comprise 1% to 1.5% of the sample.

This entry is derived from a study of blood T cell repertoires in COVID-19 (dated by TCRdb to 2020 to 2021). Regarding the research as a whole: Samples from collaborators originated in the United States, Italy and Spain and spanned both the acute and convalescent phases of COVID-19. The material from the prospective study consisted of cDNA or gDNA derived from T cells, B-cell-depleted T cells, or PBMCs. Subjects who had been exposed to COVID-19, were actively infected with it, or had recovered from it provided the deeply sampled blood TCRbeta repertoires that made up the dataset. A freely available public database, intended as a resource for researchers studying the immune response to SARS-CoV-2, is where the repertoires were released. Samples were obtained from the ongoing ImmuneRACE study (first 160 participants) and from some 1,300 subjects provided by 6 global collaborators. Sample metadata almost always included a de-identified subject ID, COVID-19 status, age in years and sex. HLA class I and class II types, where available, came from metadata supplied by the sample provider rather than from assay-based typing.

What the work shows at the level of the full study, not this receptor alone: The amount of clinical and demographic metadata varied by source and participant and was provided uncurated.

The sequence joins TRBV5-6 to TRBJ2-7; the D gene assignment is ambiguous. Specimen: peripheral blood. The clonotype comes from a man between 65 and 85 years old with acute or convalescent COVID-19. The nucleotides are TGTGCCAGCAGCTTGTTCGGAGACCCTTTCTACGAGCAGTACTTC. It translates to CASSLFGDPFYEQYF.